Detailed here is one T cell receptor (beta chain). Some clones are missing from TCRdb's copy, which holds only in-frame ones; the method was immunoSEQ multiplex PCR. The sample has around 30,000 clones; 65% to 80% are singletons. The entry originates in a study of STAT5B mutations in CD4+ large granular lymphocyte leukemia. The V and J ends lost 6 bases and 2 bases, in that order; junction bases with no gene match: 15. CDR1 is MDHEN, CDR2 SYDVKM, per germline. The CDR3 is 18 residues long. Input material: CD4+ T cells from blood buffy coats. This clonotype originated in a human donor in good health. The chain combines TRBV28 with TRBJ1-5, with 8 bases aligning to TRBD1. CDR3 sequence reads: CASRRAGGAREGNQPQHF. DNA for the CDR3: TGTGCCAGCAGGAGGGCAGGGGGCGCAAGGGAAGGCAATCAGCCCCAGCATTTT.